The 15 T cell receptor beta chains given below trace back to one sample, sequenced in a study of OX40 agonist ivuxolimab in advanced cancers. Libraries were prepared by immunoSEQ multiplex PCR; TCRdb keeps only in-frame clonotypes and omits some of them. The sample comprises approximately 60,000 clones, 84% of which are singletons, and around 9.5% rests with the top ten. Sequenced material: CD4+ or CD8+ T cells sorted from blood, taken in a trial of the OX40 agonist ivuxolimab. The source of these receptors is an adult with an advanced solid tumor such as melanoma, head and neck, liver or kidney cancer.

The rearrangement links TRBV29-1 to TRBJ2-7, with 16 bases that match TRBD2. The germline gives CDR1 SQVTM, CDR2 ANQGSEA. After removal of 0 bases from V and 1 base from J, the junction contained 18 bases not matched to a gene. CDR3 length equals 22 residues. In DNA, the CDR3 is TGCAGCGTTGAAGAATGGAGGGTGAAGGGGACGGGACTAGCGGGAGGGTCCTACGAGCAGTACTTC. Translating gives CSVEEWRVKGTGLAGGSYEQYF.

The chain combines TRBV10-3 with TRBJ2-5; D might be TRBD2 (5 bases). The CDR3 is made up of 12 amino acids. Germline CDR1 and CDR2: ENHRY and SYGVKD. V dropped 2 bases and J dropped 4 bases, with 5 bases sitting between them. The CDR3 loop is CAISERGETQYF. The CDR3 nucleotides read TGTGCCATCAGTGAGCGGGGAGAGACCCAGTACTTC.

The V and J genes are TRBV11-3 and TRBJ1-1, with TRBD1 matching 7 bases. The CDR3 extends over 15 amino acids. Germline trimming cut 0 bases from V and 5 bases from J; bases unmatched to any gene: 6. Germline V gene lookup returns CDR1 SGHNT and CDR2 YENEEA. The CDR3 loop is CASSLEGGIWTEAFF. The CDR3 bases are TGTGCCAGCAGCTTAGAAGGGGGCATATGGACTGAAGCTTTCTTT.

CDR3 in amino acids: CSGTQNTEAFF. CDR3 nucleotide sequence: TGCAGCGGAACACAGAACACTGAAGCTTTCTTT. The chain combines TRBV29-1 with TRBJ1-1, with no clear D. The CDR3 sequence is 11 residues long. The germline gives CDR1 SQVTM, CDR2 ANQGSEA. Trimming took 7 bases from V and 1 from J, leaving 7 bases between them.

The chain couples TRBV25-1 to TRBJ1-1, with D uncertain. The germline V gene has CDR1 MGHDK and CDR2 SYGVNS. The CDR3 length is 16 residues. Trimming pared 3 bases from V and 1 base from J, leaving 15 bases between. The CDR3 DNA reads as TGTGCCAGCAGTGAGTTTCTATCTCCGGAGAACACTGAAGCTTTCTTT. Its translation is CASSEFLSPENTEAFF.

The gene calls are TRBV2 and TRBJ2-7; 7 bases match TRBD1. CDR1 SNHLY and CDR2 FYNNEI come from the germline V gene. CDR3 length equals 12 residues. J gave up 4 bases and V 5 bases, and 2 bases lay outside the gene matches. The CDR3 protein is CASSTQGYEQYF. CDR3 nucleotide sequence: TGTGCCAGCAGTACACAGGGGTACGAGCAGTACTTC.

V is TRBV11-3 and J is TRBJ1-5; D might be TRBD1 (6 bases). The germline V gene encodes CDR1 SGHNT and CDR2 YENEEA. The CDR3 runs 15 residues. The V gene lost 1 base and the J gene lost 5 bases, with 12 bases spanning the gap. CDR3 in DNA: TGTGCCAGCAGCTTAGTTACAGGGACCGATCAGCCCCAGCATTTT. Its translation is CASSLVTGTDQPQHF.

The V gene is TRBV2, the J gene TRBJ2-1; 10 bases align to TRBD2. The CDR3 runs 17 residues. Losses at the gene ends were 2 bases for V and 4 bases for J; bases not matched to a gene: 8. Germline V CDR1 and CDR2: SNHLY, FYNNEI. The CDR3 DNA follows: TGTGCCAGCAGTGAATATGCTAGCGGGAGAAATTACAATGAGCAGTTCTTC. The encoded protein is CASSEYASGRNYNEQFF.

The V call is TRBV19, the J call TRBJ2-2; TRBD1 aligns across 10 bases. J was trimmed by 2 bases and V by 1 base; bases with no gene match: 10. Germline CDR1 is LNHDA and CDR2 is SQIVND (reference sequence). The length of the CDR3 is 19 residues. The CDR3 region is CASSIGWWGDRGNTGELFF. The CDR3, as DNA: TGTGCCAGTAGTATAGGTTGGTGGGGGGACAGGGGCAACACCGGGGAGCTGTTTTTT.

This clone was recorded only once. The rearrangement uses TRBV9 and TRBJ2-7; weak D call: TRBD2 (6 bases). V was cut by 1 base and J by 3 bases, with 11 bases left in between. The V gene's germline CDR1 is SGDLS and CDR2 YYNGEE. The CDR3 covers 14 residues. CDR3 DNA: TGTGCCAGCAGCGTATTAGCGGACAACTACGAGCAGTACTTC. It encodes CASSVLADNYEQYF.

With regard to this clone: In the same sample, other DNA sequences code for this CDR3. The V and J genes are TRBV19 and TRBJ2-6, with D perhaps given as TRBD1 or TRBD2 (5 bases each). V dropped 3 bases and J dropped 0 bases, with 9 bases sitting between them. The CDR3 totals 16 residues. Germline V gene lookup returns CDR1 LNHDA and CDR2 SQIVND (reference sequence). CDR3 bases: TGTGCCAGTAGTATCCGGGGACCCTCTGGGGCCAACGTCCTGACTTTC. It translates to CASSIRGPSGANVLTF. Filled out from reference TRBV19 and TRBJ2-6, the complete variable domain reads DGGITQSPKYLFRKEGQNVTLSCEQNLNHDAMYWYRQDPGQGLRLIYYSQIVNDFQKGDIAEGYSVSREKKESFPLTVTSAQKNPTAFYLCASSIRGPSGANVLTFGAGSRLTVL.

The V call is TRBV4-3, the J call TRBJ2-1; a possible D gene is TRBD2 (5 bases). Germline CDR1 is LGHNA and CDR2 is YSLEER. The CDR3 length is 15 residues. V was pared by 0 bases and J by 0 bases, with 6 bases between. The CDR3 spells CASSQERDSYNEQFF. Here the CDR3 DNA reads TGCGCCAGCAGCCAAGAGAGGGACTCCTACAATGAGCAGTTCTTC.

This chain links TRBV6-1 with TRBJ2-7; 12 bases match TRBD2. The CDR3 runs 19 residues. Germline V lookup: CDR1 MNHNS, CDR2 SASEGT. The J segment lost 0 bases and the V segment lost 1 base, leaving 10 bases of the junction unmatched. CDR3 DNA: TGTGCCAGCAGTGAAGTATGGATGGCTAGCGGGAGGGACTCCTACGAGCAGTACTTC. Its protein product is CASSEVWMASGRDSYEQYF.

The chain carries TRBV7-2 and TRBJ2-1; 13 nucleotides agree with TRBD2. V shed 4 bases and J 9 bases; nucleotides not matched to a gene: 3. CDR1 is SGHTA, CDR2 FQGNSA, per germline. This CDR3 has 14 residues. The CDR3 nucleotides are TGTGCCAGCAGCTCAGGACTAGCGGGAGCTGAGCAGTTCTTC. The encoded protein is CASSSGLAGAEQFF.

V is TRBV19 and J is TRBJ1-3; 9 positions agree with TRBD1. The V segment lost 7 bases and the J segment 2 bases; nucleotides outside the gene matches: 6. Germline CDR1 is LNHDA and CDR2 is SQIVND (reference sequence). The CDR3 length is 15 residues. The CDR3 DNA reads TGTGCCAGTACCCGGGGGGACAGGGCTGGAAACACCATATATTTT. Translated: CASTRGDRAGNTIYF.